This T cell receptor (beta chain) originates from a study of regulatory T cells in long-lasting Graves disease. Sequencing libraries for TCR beta were prepared with iRepertoire HTBI primers and Arm-PCR of CDR3 regions. One entry per CDR3 protein, called by TCRdb with MiXCR from the multiplex PCR reads. The table has hundreds of thousands of distinct CDR3 sequences, roughly 15% seen once. The time point is: newly diagnosed GD, antithyroid drugs for less than 3 months. PBMCs provided the RNA from which the TCR library was made. This clonotype came up many times. Trimming stripped 5 bases from V and 3 bases from J, with 16 bases between. The CDR3 contains 15 residues. Germline CDR1 SGHNT, CDR2 YENEEA. The same sample was also studied in work on T cells in Graves' hyperthyroidism and ophthalmopathy.

The rearrangement uses TRBV11-3 and TRBJ1-1, with a tentative D call TRBD1 (5 bases). The source material was peripheral blood mononuclear cells (PBMCs), sampled at new diagnosis, from a patient treated with antithyroid drugs. This TCR derives from a woman aged 35 to 49 with Graves disease. As DNA, the CDR3 is TGTGCCAGCAGCCAGGGCGGCGGAGTATACACTGAAGCTTTCTTT. This encodes CASSQGGGVYTEAFF.